A selection of T cell receptor beta chains follows, all from one sample in a study of siplizumab effects on memory and regulatory T cells. TCRdb's copy holds only in-frame clones and misses some; the assay was immunoSEQ multiplex PCR. Of fewer than 100,000 clones in the sample, approximately 93% are singletons; the top ten hold roughly 0.3%. The sample consisted of non-Treg CD4+ T cells sorted from blood. These receptors were obtained from a human donor in good health. CDR3s include the opening cysteine and the closing phenylalanine or tryptophan.

>TRBV5-6|TRBJ2-3
CASSSYRDRGPDTQYF
>TRBV7-3|TRBJ2-3
CASSLGGRGDTQYF
>TRBV7-6|TRBJ1-1
CASRGGGTSTEAFF
>TRBV2|TRBJ2-7
CASSEGGGWGSYEQYF
>TRBV10-3|TRBJ1-2
CAISDRAYGYTF
>TRBV5-6|TRBJ2-2
CASSFQGNTGELFF
>TRBV30|TRBJ1-6
CAWTVGNSPLHF
>TRBV6-1|TRBJ2-1
CASKTSGSYNEQFF
>TRBV6-6|TRBJ1-3
CASRAPSSGNTIYF
>TRBV7-8|TRBJ2-2
CASGGGELFF
>TRBV6-1|TRBJ2-4
CASRGRGNDIQYF
>TRBV9|TRBJ2-6
CASSPKGTSSGANVLTF
>TRBV4-2|TRBJ2-5
CASSQEREGETQYF
>TRBV9|TRBJ1-1
CASSPREIDTEAFF
>TRBV5-1|TRBJ2-1
CASSSSGGSYNEQFF
>TRBV4-1|TRBJ2-7
CASTIQTGLYEQYF
>TRBV6-5|TRBJ2-3
CASSYSVLAGGNTQYF
>TRBV2|TRBJ2-3
CASSDRAPSTDTQYF
>TRBV10-3|TRBJ2-6
CATRAASGANVLTF
>TRBV6-1|TRBJ1-1
CASSVRGQGIGDTEAFF
>TRBV19|TRBJ1-2
CASSIKREAGGGYTF
>TRBV18|TRBJ1-1
CASSPGGLGTEAFF
>TRBV6-5|TRBJ1-5
CASSRRGSSNQPQHF
>TRBV5-1|TRBJ2-7
CASSSAGVRFDEQYF
>TRBV5-1|TRBJ2-3
CASSSPPGQTTDTQYF
>TRBV15|TRBJ2-1
CATSRKQGGEQFF
>TRBV2|TRBJ2-7
CASTGNSYEQYF
>TRBV6-1|TRBJ1-5
CASSESGGGNQPQHF
>TRBV5-6|TRBJ1-6
CASSLAGHKSSYNSPLHF
>TRBV10-1|TRBJ1-1
CASREAQVGQAFF
>TRBV5-1|TRBJ2-5
CASSFGGSVYETQYF
>TRBV7-2|TRBJ1-5
CASSFPGQGHNQPQHF
>TRBV6-1|TRBJ1-5
CASRTAGGGQPQHF
>TRBV5-1|TRBJ1-2
CASSLARGSGGYTF
>TRBV28|TRBJ2-3
CASSSQGLSDTQYF
>TRBV6-6|TRBJ2-5
CASKTSGGQETQYF
>TRBV30|TRBJ2-3
CAWSFTSGVSTDTQYF
>TRBV5-5|TRBJ2-1
CASSLDNEQFF
>TRBV6-1|TRBJ1-5
CASSGDGINQPQHF
>TRBV10-3|TRBJ2-3
CAISEGRGTDTQYF
>TRBV7-9|TRBJ1-3
CASSQSGTGAYTIYF
>TRBV5-5|TRBJ2-3
CASSLVQGSGTQYF
>TRBV30|TRBJ1-3
CAWQGPPGNTIYF
>TRBV30|TRBJ1-2
CAWTQGARHGYTF
>TRBV5-6|TRBJ1-1
CASSSGTVMNTEAFF
>TRBV27|TRBJ1-3
CASSLDRAGNTIYF